Here is one T cell receptor (beta chain) with its context. Trimming removed 6 bases from V and 4 bases from J, with 14 bases in between. The CDR3 sequence is 14 residues long. Germline V gene sequence: CDR1 SGHRS, CDR2 YFSETQ. The data were produced by immunoSEQ multiplex PCR, yet TCRdb's version contains in-frame clones alone and is incomplete. Here the sample spans 120,000 or so clones, more than 70% being singletons. These data belong to a study of control samples from healthy donors and cancer patients. The receptor was derived from a man between 60 and 75 years old in good health. Source material: blood. V usage is TRBV5-1 and J usage is TRBJ2-1; no clear D. The DNA for the CDR3 is TGCGCCAGCACCCGCCCCCCCCAATACAATGAGCAGTTCTTC. It specifies CASTRPPQYNEQFF.